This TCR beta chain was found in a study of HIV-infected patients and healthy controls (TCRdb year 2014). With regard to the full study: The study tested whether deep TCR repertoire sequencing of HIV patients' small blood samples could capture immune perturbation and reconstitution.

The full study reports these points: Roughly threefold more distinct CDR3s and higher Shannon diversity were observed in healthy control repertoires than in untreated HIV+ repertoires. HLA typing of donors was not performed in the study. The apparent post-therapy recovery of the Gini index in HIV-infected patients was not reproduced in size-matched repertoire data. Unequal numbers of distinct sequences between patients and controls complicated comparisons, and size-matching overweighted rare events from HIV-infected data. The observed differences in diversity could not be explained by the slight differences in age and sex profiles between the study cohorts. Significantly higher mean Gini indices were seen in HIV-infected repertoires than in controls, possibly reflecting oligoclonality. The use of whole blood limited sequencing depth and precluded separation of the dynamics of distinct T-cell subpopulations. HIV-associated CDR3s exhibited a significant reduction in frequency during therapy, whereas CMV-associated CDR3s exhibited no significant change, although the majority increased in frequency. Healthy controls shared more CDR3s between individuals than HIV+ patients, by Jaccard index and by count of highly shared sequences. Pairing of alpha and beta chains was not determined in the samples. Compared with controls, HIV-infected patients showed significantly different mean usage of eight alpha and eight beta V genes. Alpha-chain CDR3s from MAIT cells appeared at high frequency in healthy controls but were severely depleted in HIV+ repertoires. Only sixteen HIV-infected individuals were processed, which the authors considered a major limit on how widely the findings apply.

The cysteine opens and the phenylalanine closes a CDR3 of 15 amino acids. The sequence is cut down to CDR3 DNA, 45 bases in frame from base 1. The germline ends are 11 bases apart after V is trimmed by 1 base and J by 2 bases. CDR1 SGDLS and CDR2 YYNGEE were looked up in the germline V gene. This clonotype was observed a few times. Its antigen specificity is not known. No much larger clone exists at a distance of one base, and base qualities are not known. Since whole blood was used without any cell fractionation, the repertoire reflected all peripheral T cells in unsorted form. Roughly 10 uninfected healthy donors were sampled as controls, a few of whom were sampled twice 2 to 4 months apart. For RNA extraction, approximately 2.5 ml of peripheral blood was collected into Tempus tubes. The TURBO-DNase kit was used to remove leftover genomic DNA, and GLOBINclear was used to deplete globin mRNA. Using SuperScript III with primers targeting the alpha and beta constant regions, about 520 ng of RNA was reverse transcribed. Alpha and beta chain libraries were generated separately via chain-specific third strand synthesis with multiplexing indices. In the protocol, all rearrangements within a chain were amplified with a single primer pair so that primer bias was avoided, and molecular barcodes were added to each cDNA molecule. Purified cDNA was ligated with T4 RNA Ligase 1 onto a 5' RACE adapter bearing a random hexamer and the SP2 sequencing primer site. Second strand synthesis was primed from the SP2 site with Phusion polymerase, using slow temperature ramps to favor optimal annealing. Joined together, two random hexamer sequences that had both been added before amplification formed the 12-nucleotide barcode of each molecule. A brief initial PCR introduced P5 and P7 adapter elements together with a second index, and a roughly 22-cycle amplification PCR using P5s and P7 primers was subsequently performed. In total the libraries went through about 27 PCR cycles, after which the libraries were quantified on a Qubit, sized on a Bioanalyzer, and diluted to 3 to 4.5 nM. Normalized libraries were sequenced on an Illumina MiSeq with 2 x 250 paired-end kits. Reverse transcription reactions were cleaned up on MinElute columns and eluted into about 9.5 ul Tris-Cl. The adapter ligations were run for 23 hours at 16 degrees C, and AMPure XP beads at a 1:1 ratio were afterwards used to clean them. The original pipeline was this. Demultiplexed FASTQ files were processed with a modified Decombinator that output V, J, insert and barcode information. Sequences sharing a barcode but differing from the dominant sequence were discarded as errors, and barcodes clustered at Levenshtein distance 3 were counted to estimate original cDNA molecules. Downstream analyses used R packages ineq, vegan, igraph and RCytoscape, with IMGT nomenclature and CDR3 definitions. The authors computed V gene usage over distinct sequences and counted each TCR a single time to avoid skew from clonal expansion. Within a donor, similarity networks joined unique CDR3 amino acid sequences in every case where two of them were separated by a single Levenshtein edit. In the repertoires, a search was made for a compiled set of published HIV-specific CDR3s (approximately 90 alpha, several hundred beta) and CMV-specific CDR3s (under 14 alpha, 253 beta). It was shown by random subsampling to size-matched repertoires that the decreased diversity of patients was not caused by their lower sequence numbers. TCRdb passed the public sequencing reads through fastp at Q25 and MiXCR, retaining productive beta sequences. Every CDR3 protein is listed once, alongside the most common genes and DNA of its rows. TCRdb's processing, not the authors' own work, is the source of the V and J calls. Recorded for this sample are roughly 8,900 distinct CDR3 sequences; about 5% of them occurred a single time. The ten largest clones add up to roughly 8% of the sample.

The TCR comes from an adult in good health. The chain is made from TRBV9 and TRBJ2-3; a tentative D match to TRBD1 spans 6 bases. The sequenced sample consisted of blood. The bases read TGTGCCAGCAGCGTATATGGGGACACCACAGATACGCAGTATTTT. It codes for CASSVYGDTTDTQYF.